The 29 T cell receptor delta chains below were found in one sample sequenced in a study of gamma-delta T cells after stem cell transplantation. TCRdb reran clone calling via CATT on the RT-PCR reads. The sample has around 2,400 delta-chain clones, approximately 3.1% seen once. Source material: gamma-delta T cells. The receptors come from a human donor. It is not recorded whose cells these are; they may come from a transplant donor.

This clone was counted between two and nine times. The TCRdb protein, from a much larger clone, departs from this DNA's translation at residue 6, likely by read error; the protein shown derives from the DNA. The chain carries TRDV2 and TRDJ1, with 12 bases lining up with TRDD3. The CDR3 has 18 amino acids. Germline CDR1 GEAIGNYY, CDR2 EKD. Losses at the gene ends were 0 bases for V and 3 bases for J; bases not matched to a gene: 10. The DNA for the CDR3 is TGTGCCTGTGACACCCCACGTACTGGGGGATACCTTTCCGATAAACTCATCTTT. It yields the protein CACDTPRTGGYLSDKLIF.

This clone rates as medium-sized. The chain links TRDV1 to TRDJ1, with 9 bases matching TRDD3. The CDR3 has 23 residues. Trimming removed 0 bases from V and 5 bases from J; junction bases left unmatched: 28. CDR1 is TSWWSYY and CDR2 is QGS in the germline V gene. In DNA form, the CDR3 reads TGTGCTCTTGGGGAACTAGTTACCTACGAGATCCCTTACTGGGGGAAAGGGGCGGATAAACTCATCTTT. Protein sequence: CALGELVTYEIPYWGKGADKLIF.

This clone has a handful of counts. A single base is all that separates this from a far larger clone, so a read error is likely. Distinct nucleotide sequences in the sample also encode this CDR3. The V gene is TRDV2, the J gene TRDJ1; TRDD3 matches at 10 bases. Germline CDR1 is GEAIGNYY and CDR2 is EKD. The CDR3 is 21 residues long. With V trimmed by 1 base and J by 5 bases, 24 bases remained unmatched. CDR3 protein: CACDTVGSTGGFRVEADKLIF. In nucleotides, the CDR3 is TGTGCCTGTGACACTGTGGGGAGTACTGGGGGATTTCGGGTCGAGGCAGATAAACTCATCTTT.

A remark on this clone: This DNA's translation and the protein TCRdb lists, from a much larger clone, do not match at residue 16, likely due to a read error; the protein shown is translated from the DNA. The V and J genes are TRDV1 and TRDJ1; 11 positions match TRDD3. V lost 0 bases, J lost 13 bases, and 19 bases stayed unmatched. Germline lookup yields CDR1 TSWWSYY and CDR2 QGS. The CDR3 loop spans 18 amino acids. The CDR3 nucleotides read TGTGCTCTTGGGGAACTAGTTTCCGAATACTGGGGGATATCGGAACCCATCTTT. This sequence encodes CALGELVSEYWGISEPIF.

The sample holds a few counts of this clone. With only one base between it and a far larger clone, this is likely a read error. This chain links TRDV2 with TRDJ1; 8 nucleotides agree with TRDD3. Per germline, CDR1 GEAIGNYY and CDR2 EKD. The CDR3 sequence is 19 residues long. The trim removed 3 bases at V and 0 bases at J, leaving 17 bases unmatched. Written as DNA, the CDR3 is TGTGCCTGTGACGCCGTCCGGTCTGGGGGAGACCTTGACACCGATAAACTCATCTTT. Its translation is CACDAVRSGGDLDTDKLIF.

V is TRDV2 and J is TRDJ1, with TRDD3 identical over 11 bases. V shed 0 bases and J 1 base; nucleotides not matched to a gene: 3. Germline V lookup: CDR1 GEAIGNYY, CDR2 EKD. CDR3 length: 16 residues. The CDR3 reads CACDTLLGDSTDKLIF. CDR3 nucleotides: TGTGCCTGTGACACCTTACTGGGGGATAGCACCGATAAACTCATCTTT.

This clone turned up a few times. TCRdb's protein for this DNA is that of a much larger clone and differs from the translation at residue 8, likely a read error; the protein shown is the DNA translation. The CDR3 DNA follows: TGTGCCTGTGACCCACTGGGGCATACCCTCCCACACACCGATAAACTCATCTTT. It encodes CACDPLGHTLPHTDKLIF. The chain joins TRDV2 to TRDJ1; 7 positions match TRDD3. V lost 3 bases, J lost 0 bases, and 15 bases stayed unmatched. Germline V lookup: CDR1 GEAIGNYY, CDR2 EKD. CDR3 length: 18 amino acids.

This clone was detected a few times. The translation of this DNA and the TCRdb protein of a much larger clone differ at residue 3, probably owing to a read error; the protein shown here is translated from the DNA. The chain links TRDV2 to TRDJ1; 11 positions agree with TRDD3. Germline V lookup: CDR1 GEAIGNYY, CDR2 EKD. The CDR3 is 15 residues long. The CDR3 is CARDGVGDTADKLIF. CDR3 bases: TGTGCCCGTGACGGAGTGGGGGATACGGCCGATAAACTCATCTTT.

With respect to this clone: The protein TCRdb lists belongs to a much larger clone and differs from this DNA's translation at residue 6, which points to a read error; the protein shown is made from the DNA. This chain joins TRDV2 and TRDJ1, with TRDD3 matching over 11 bases. CDR1 is GEAIGNYY, CDR2 EKD, per germline. This CDR3 is 19 amino acids long. Trimming took 0 bases from V and 0 from J; bases not matched to a gene: 11. The chain's CDR3 is CACDTTPSHGGYDTDKLIF. The CDR3 DNA reads TGTGCCTGTGACACCACTCCTTCTCATGGGGGATACGACACCGATAAACTCATCTTT.

On this clone: It differs at one base from a far larger clone, so likely a read error. Other nucleotide sequences from this sample produce the same CDR3. This chain connects TRDV2 to TRDJ1, with D uncertain. The CDR3 has 16 residues. Germline values: CDR1 GEAIGNYY, CDR2 EKD. CDR3 in DNA: TGTGCCTGTGACACCATAATGAGGAGAGGAACCGATAAACTTATCTTT. Its translation is CACDTIMRRGTDKLIF.

About this clone: A read error likely explains this, since a far larger clone differs by one base. This sequence joins TRDV2 and TRDJ1, with D perhaps TRDD3 (6 bases). Trimming pared 0 bases from V and 3 bases from J, leaving 37 bases between. CDR1 and CDR2 (germline): GEAIGNYY, EKD. This CDR3 spans 23 amino acids. The CDR3 sequence: CACDTLRSSIPSTGHSGPDKLIF. In DNA, the CDR3 is TGTGCCTGTGACACCCTCCGGTCGTCTATCCCCAGTACTGGGCATTCAGGTCCCGATAAACTCATCTTT.

With respect to this clone: The protein held in TCRdb is that of a much larger clone and does not match this DNA's translation at residue 7, likely because of a read error; the protein shown is translated from the DNA. CDR3 residues: CAFAPFNGGTTDKLIF. The DNA of the CDR3 is TGTGCCTTTGCCCCCTTTAATGGGGGAACCACCGATAAACTCATCTTT. V gene TRDV3 combines with J gene TRDJ1; TRDD3 aligns across 7 bases. The germline V gene encodes CDR1 TVYSNPD and CDR2 GDNSRS (reference sequence). CDR3 length: 16 amino acids. The J segment lost 1 base and the V segment lost 2 bases, leaving 13 bases of the junction unmatched.

This clone was seen a few times. TCRdb's protein for this DNA is that of a much larger clone and differs from the translation at residue 11, likely a read error; the protein shown is the DNA translation. V gene TRDV2 combines with J gene TRDJ1; 7 bases match TRDD3. The J segment lost 1 base and the V segment lost 1 base, leaving 11 bases of the junction unmatched. Germline V CDR1 and CDR2: GEAIGNYY, EKD. There are 17 residues in the CDR3. CDR3 sequence (DNA): TGTGCCTGTGACACGATGGGAGCTGGGGGCTGCACCGATAAACTCATCTTT. This translates into CACDTMGAGGCTDKLIF.

This clone was seen a handful of times. This probably arose from a read error, given a far larger clone one base away. The same CDR3 arises from other DNA sequences in this sample as well. This rearrangement joins TRDV2 to TRDJ1; 8 positions match TRDD3. Germline-derived CDR1 and CDR2 are GEAIGNYY and EKD. The CDR3 length is 17 residues. The V and J ends lost 7 bases and 0 bases, in that order; junction bases with no gene match: 15. The CDR3 loop reads CACCELGGPDYTDKLIF. For the CDR3, the DNA is TGTGCCTGCTGCGAACTGGGGGGGCCCGACTACACCGATAAACTCATCTTT.

About this clone: Since a far larger clone is one base different, this is likely a read error. The same CDR3 also results from other DNA sequences found in this sample. This chain joins TRDV2 and TRDJ1; 11 bases map to TRDD3. CDR3 size: 17 residues. Germline values: CDR1 GEAIGNYY, CDR2 EKD. CDR3 amino acids: CACDTLGDTRYTDKLIF. CDR3 DNA: TGTGCCTGTGACACTCTGGGGGATACCCGGTACACTGATAAACTCATCTTT.

Only a few counts were recorded for this clone. The protein held in TCRdb is that of a much larger clone and does not match this DNA's translation at residue 8, likely because of a read error; the protein shown is translated from the DNA. The chain combines TRDV2 with TRDJ3, with 8 bases identical to TRDD3. Unmatched junction bases numbered 10, after V lost 0 bases and J lost 1 base. The CDR3 is 20 residues long. Germline V gene data show CDR1 as GEAIGNYY and CDR2 as EKD. CDR3 loop: CACDTFEPGDSSWDTRQMFF. As DNA, the CDR3 is TGTGCCTGTGACACCTTCGAACCGGGGGATAGTTCCTGGGACACCCGACAGATGTTTTTC.

This clone was picked up a small number of times. V and J are TRDV1 and TRDJ1; the match to TRDD3 covers 8 bases. V was pared by 0 bases and J by 0 bases, with 15 bases of the junction left unmatched. The CDR3 contains 20 residues. In germline, CDR1 is TSWWSYY, CDR2 QGS. DNA of the CDR3: TGTGCTCTTGGGGAACTTTCCTCGCTACTGGGGGGTCGGTACACCGATAAACTCATCTTT. Its translation: CALGELSSLLGGRYTDKLIF.

This clone was counted only a few times. This chain joins TRDV2 and TRDJ1; 12 nucleotides align to TRDD3. V lost 1 base to trimming and J lost 0 bases; unmatched junction nucleotides: 8. The length of the CDR3 is 18 residues. Germline CDR1 is GEAIGNYY and CDR2 is EKD. CDR3: CACDTVLGDTVHTDKLIF. The DNA of the CDR3 is TGTGCCTGTGACACTGTTCTGGGGGATACGGTACACACCGATAAACTCATCTTT.

By sample share, this clone is medium-sized (0.01 to 0.1%). In the same sample, other DNA sequences code for this CDR3. The chain carries TRDV2 and TRDJ1, with 11 nucleotides matching TRDD3. This CDR3 is built from 15 residues. With V trimmed by 4 bases and J by 4 bases, 7 bases remained unmatched. CDR1 is GEAIGNYY and CDR2 is EKD in the germline V gene. CDR3 protein: CACESLGDKDDKLIF. CDR3 coding DNA: TGTGCCTGTGAATCACTGGGGGATAAGGACGATAAACTCATCTTT.

As to this clone: The protein in TCRdb stems from a much larger clone and differs at residue 4 from this DNA's translation, likely a read error; here the protein is translated from the DNA. The genes are TRDV2 and TRDJ1; TRDD3 matches at 13 bases. CDR1 and CDR2 (germline): GEAIGNYY, EKD. The CDR3 length is 18 residues. Losses at the gene ends were 5 bases for V and 2 bases for J; bases not matched to a gene: 13. The CDR3 loop reads CACGILTGGYGRTDKLIF. DNA for the CDR3: TGTGCCTGTGGCATTCTCACTGGGGGATACGGTCGGACCGATAAACTCATCTTT.

Notes on this clone: The mismatch at residue 17 between this DNA's translation and the TCRdb protein of a much larger clone likely reflects a read error; the protein shown is translated from the DNA. The chain joins TRDV2 to TRDJ1, with 12 bases aligning to TRDD3. The germline V gene has CDR1 GEAIGNYY and CDR2 EKD. This CDR3 region has 19 residues. CDR3 sequence: CACDTVAAGGYEYTDKFIF. The CDR3 DNA reads as TGTGCCTGTGACACGGTTGCCGCTGGGGGATACGAGTACACCGATAAATTCATCTTT.

As to this clone: The TCRdb record carries a much larger clone's protein, which differs from this DNA's translation at residue 21; a read error is the likely cause, and the protein listed here is the DNA translation. The V gene is TRDV1, the J gene TRDJ1; TRDD3 matches at 13 bases. The CDR3 spans 22 residues. Germline CDR1 and CDR2: TSWWSYY and QGS. The CDR3 is CALGEYPSIPTSLLGDTRKLTF. DNA of the CDR3: TGTGCTCTTGGGGAATATCCCTCCATTCCTACGTCTTTACTGGGGGATACGCGGAAACTCACCTTT.

A remark on this clone: TCRdb records a much larger clone's protein for this DNA, with a difference at residue 5 that likely arises from a read error; the protein given is the translation of the DNA. This chain connects TRDV2 to TRDJ1, with a possible D match to TRDD3 (5 bases). Trimming left V 3 bases short and J 0 bases short, with 13 bases between. The CDR3 extends over 15 amino acids. Germline assignment: CDR1 GEAIGNYY and CDR2 EKD. The CDR3 nucleotides read TGTGCCTGTGACGCCGTGACTGGCAACACCGATAAACTCATCTTT. Its translation: CACDAVTGNTDKLIF.

Regarding this clone: A far larger clone lies a single base away; this is likely a read error. Distinct nucleotide sequences in the sample also encode this CDR3. V gene TRDV2 combines with J gene TRDJ1, with 9 bases aligning to TRDD3. Germline V gene lookup returns CDR1 GEAIGNYY and CDR2 EKD. The length of the CDR3 is 18 residues. Here the CDR3 reads CACDNILGDPKYTDKLIF. CDR3 DNA sequence: TGTGCCTGCGACAATATACTGGGGGACCCGAAGTACACCGATAAACTCATCTTT.

This clone was detected a few times. With a far larger clone one base away, a read error is the likely cause. The V gene is TRDV2, the J gene TRDJ3; 9 bases align to TRDD3. J gave up 2 bases and V 0 bases, and 13 bases lay outside the gene matches. CDR3 length: 21 amino acids. In germline, CDR1 is GEAIGNYY, CDR2 EKD. CDR3 loop: CACDTAAGGSLSPWDTRQMFF. Written as DNA, the CDR3 is TGTGCCTGTGACACCGCGGCTGGGGGATCACTCAGCCCCTGGGACACCCGACAGATGTTTTTC.

Only a few counts were recorded for this clone. TCRdb's listed protein matches a much larger clone and diverges from this DNA's translation at residue 7, likely through a read error; the protein shown comes from the DNA. The rearrangement uses TRDV1 and TRDJ2; 9 bases are shared with TRDD3. CDR3 size: 24 residues. V shed 3 bases, J shed 8 bases, and the junction held 34 bases outside the gene matches. Germline-derived CDR1 and CDR2 are TSWWSYY and QGS. The CDR3 coding sequence is TGTGCTCTTGGGGACCCCAGCCTTCGGACGGCGGTCTGGGGGATTTGCCCGGGACGCGCACAACTCTTCTTT. It encodes CALGDPSLRTAVWGICPGRAQLFF.

Remarks on this clone: The TCRdb protein comes from a much larger clone and disagrees with this DNA's translation at residue 12, likely due to a read error; the protein given here is derived from the DNA. The gene calls are TRDV2 and TRDJ1; TRDD3 matches 10 bases. Germline assignment: CDR1 GEAIGNYY and CDR2 EKD. This CDR3 comprises 16 residues. The CDR3 here is CACDTLGDKTTNKLIF. In DNA, the CDR3 is TGTGCCTGTGACACCCTGGGGGATAAGACCACCAATAAACTCATCTTT.

A note on this clone: With only one base between it and a far larger clone, this is likely a read error. V gene TRDV2 combines with J gene TRDJ3; TRDD2 or TRDD3 may be the D gene (5 bases each). Trimming took off 3 bases at V and 0 bases at J, with 35 bases between the two ends. This CDR3 is 25 amino acids long. Germline CDR1 reads GEAIGNYY; CDR2 reads EKD. CDR3 amino acids: CACDAPPTPYVSGANASWDTRQMFF. The CDR3 DNA is TGTGCCTGTGACGCCCCTCCGACCCCCTACGTTTCGGGGGCTAATGCCTCCTGGGACACCCGACAGATGTTTTTC.

A few counts support this clone. This probably arose from a read error, given a far larger clone one base away. The identical CDR3 is also encoded by other nucleotide sequences in the sample. This rearrangement joins TRDV1 to TRDJ1; 9 bases match TRDD2. The CDR3 spans 20 residues. The germline V gene has CDR1 TSWWSYY and CDR2 QGS. CDR3 amino acids: CALGEPPFLPLEGYTDKLIF. The CDR3 DNA reads as TGTGCCCTTGGGGAACCCCCCTTCCTACCCCTGGAGGGGTACACCGATAAACTCATCTTT.